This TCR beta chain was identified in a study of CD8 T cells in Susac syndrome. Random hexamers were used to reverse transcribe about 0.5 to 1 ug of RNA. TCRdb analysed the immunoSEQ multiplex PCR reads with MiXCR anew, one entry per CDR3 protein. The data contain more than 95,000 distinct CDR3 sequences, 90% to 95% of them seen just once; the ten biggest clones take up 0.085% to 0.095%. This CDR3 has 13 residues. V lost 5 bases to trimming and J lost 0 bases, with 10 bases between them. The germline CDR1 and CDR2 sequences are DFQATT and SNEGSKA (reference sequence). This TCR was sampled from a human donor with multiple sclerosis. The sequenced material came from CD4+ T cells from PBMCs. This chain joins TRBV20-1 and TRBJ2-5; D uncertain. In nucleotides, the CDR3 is TGCAGTGCTTCTGCCGTTAACCAAGAGACCCAGTACTTC. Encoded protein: CSASAVNQETQYF.